This TCR beta chain derives from a study of blood T cell repertoires in COVID-19. About the research overall: The United States, Italy and Spain supplied acute and convalescent COVID-19 samples. The cDNA or gDNA used as material had been derived from T cells, B-cell-depleted T cells, or PBMCs.

As originally analysed: Estimated nucleated cell counts came from reference gene primer amplification. The repertoire was sequenced with immunoSEQ multiplex PCR; TCRdb's copy has only in-frame clones and lacks some. The DNA gave D and trimming, while V, J and clone size come from that table. The sample lists around 180,000 clones; around 90% were seen once. This CDR3 is built from 14 residues. Between the trimmed V and J ends, which lost 4 bases and 5 bases, there was a span of 16 bases. Germline lookup yields CDR1 SGHRS and CDR2 YFSETQ. Material: peripheral blood. The TCR was taken from a man aged 60 to 75 with acute or convalescent COVID-19. This chain uses TRBV5-1 with TRBJ2-7; tentatively, D is TRBD1 (5 bases). The CDR3 reads CASSPTAGSHEQYF. The CDR3 coding sequence is TGCGCCAGCAGCCCCACGGCAGGGTCCCACGAGCAGTACTTC.